The present T cell receptor beta chain was sequenced within a study of human T cells and chemical hapten exposure. Background on the study: Predominantly women, the patients had alopecia areata, totalis or universalis.

Under the authors' procedure: Sample TCR totals centred on a median of around 92,000, ranging about 20,000 to 700,000. TCRdb re-derived calls from the RACE reads in MiXCR, one entry per CDR3 protein. These V and J calls derive from TCRdb rather than the authors' analysis. Among 75,000 to 100,000 distinct CDR3 sequences, around an eighth were seen once, and the ten largest hold approximately 2%. Time point defined: patch test 1, 2 weeks after DPC sensitization. Treatment here: therapeutic diphenylcyclopropenone sensitization with weekly scalp DPC. At patch-test visits, sampling came before the patch test. The germline V gene has CDR1 MNHEY and CDR2 SVGEGT. V dropped 0 bases and J dropped 1 base, with 19 bases sitting between them. The CDR3 totals 19 residues.

The source is a woman aged 40-49 years with alopecia areata. Some clones in this sample may be carry-over from other donors' samples. J is TRBJ1-5 and V is TRBV6-2 or TRBV6-3, with D unresolved. The starting material was whole blood, obtained in connection with sensitization to the hapten diphenylcyclopropenone (DPC). The CDR3 DNA reads TGTGCCAGCAGTTACTCCGCCGGTCGGGTTTGGGTGAGCAATCAGCCCCAGCATTTT. Translating gives CASSYSAGRVWVSNQPQHF.